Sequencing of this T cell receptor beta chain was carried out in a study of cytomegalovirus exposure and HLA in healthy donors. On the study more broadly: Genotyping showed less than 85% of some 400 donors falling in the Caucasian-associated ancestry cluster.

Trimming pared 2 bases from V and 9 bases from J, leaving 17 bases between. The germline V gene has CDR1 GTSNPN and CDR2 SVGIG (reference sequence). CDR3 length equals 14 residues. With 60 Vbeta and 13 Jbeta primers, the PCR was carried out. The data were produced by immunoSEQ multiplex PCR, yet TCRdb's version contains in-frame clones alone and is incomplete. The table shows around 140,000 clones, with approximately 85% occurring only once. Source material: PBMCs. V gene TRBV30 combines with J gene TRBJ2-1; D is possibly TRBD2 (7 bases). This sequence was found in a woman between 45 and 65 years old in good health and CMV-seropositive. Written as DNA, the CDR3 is TGTGCCTGGAGTAGGGGGGGGACTTTGACTGAGCAGTTCTTC. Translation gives CAWSRGGTLTEQFF. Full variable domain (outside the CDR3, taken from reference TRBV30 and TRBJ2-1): SQTIHQWPATLVQPVGSPLSLECTVEGTSNPNLYWYRQAAGRGLQLLFYSVGIGQISSEVPQNLSASRPQDRQFILSSKKLLLSDSGFYLCAWSRGGTLTEQFFGPGTRLTVL.